The entry below gives a single T cell receptor (beta chain) sequence along with its context. Its antigen is still unknown. No base quality values were provided; no much bigger clone lies one nucleotide off. These data come from a study of OX40 agonist ivuxolimab in advanced cancers. About the full investigation: Ivuxolimab was an agonistic, fully human IgG2 monoclonal antibody directed against OX40 (CD134), a costimulatory receptor. Of the approximately 53 patients in dose escalation, 19 had hepatocellular carcinoma, about 15 had melanoma, 9 had renal cell carcinoma and 9 had head and neck cancer. In the dose-escalation cohort, 75% to 85% of patients were male, and the mean age was approximately 60 years with a range of roughly 23 to 79. Intravenous ivuxolimab was administered to patients every 2 weeks at six dose levels: 0.01, 0.1, 0.3, 1.5, 3 and 10 mg/kg. Partial responses were achieved by three dose-escalation patients, of whom one had hepatocellular carcinoma and two had cutaneous melanoma. The paper covers the monotherapy dose-escalation part of the phase I ivuxolimab trial, which included N of about 50 patients. Prior anti-PD-1, anti-PD-L1 or anti-CTLA-4 therapy was permitted, and checkpoint inhibitors had been received by around 39% of dose-escalation patients. Peripheral TCRbeta sequencing was intended to test whether TCR sequence diversity was altered and clonal T-cell expansion was caused by ivuxolimab.

V and J are truncated by 6 bases and 3 bases respectively, leaving an intervening sequence of 15 bases. CDR1 and CDR2, per the germline V gene, are MDHEN and SYDVKM. From the cysteine through the phenylalanine, the CDR3 covers 14 amino acids. The sequence is cut down to CDR3 DNA, 42 bases in frame from base 1. Results and caveats for the whole study, not just this receptor: The antigen specificity of the clonally expanded peripheral T cells was not determined. In the 0.1-3.0 mg/kg groups, partial responders were among the patients with the lowest normalized peripheral clonal expansion, particularly in CD8+ T cells. Low levels of normalized T-cell clonal expansion were also seen in some patients who did not respond. At doses from 0.1 to 3.0 mg/kg, clonal expansion was seen in both CD4+ and CD8+ blood T cells between baseline and week 6. After ivuxolimab, CD8+ T cells had more expanded clones than CD4+ T cells on average.

Genomic DNA was extracted from sorted cells for sequencing of the TCRbeta CDR3 region. The immunoSEQ Assay was used to sequence the TCRbeta CDR3 regions. TCRdb carries this immuneACCESS record with in-frame sequences only. Its versions omit some clonotypes, under half of them owing to an unresolved V gene in the studies checked, with the rest unexplained. This sample gives tens of thousands of clones in total; around 77% of them show up just once. The ten biggest clones cover over 20% of the sample. The trial excluded patients who had a history of autoimmune disease or who were on systemic immunosuppression. Peripheral blood for TCR sequencing was collected from all dose cohorts at baseline, on cycle 4 day 1, and on cycle 7 day 1. Samples came from an open-label, multicenter, first-in-human phase I dose-escalation trial of ivuxolimab. Adults with locally advanced or metastatic melanoma, renal cell carcinoma, hepatocellular carcinoma or head and neck squamous cell carcinoma were enrolled in the trial. Before TCR sequencing, CD4+ T cells and CD8+ T cells from peripheral blood were sorted into separate populations.

This sequence originates from an adult with an advanced solid tumor such as melanoma, head and neck, liver or kidney cancer. Sequenced material: CD4+ or CD8+ T cells sorted from blood, taken in a trial of the OX40 agonist ivuxolimab. The chain couples TRBV28 to TRBJ2-7; the D gene is not confidently resolved. The sequenced DNA: TGTGCCAGCAGCCTGTCGATGACCGGCTACGAGCAGTACTTC. The resulting protein is CASSLSMTGYEQYF.